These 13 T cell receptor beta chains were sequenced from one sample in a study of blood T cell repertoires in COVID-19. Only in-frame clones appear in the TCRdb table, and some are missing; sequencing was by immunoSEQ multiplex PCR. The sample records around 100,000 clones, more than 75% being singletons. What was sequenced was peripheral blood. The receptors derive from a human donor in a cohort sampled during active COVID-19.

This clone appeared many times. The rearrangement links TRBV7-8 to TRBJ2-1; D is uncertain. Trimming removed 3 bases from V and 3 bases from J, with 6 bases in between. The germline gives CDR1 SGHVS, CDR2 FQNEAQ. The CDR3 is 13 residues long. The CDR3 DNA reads TGTGCCAGCAGCTTCGGAGACTACAATGAGCAGTTCTTC. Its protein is CASSFGDYNEQFF.

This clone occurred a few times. This CDR3 reads CASGGGMGYGYTF. The CDR3 nucleotides are TGTGCCAGTGGGGGGGGCATGGGCTATGGCTACACCTTC. The V call is TRBV6-5, the J call TRBJ1-2; maybe TRBD1 (6 bases). The CDR3 length is 13 residues. Germline loops: CDR1 MNHEY, CDR2 SVGAGI. Deletions cut 9 bases from V and 4 bases from J, with 15 bases between.

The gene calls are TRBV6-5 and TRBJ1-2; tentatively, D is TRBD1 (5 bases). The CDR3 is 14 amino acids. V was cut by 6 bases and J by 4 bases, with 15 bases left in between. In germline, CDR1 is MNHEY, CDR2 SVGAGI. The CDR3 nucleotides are TGTGCCAGCAGCCGCGGGGGAAATTCCTATGGCTACACCTTC. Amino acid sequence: CASSRGGNSYGYTF.

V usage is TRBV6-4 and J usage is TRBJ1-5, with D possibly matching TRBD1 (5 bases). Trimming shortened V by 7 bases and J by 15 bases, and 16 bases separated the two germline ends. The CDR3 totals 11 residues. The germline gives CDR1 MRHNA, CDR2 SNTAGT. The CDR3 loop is CASNSSVGGHF. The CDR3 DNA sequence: TGTGCCAGCAATAGCAGTGTGGGGGGGCATTTT.

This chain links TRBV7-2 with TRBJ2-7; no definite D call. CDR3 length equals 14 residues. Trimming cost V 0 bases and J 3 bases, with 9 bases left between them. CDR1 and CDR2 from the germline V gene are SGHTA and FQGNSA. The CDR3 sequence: CASSLAGIIYEQYF. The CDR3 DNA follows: TGTGCCAGCAGCTTAGCGGGCATTATCTACGAGCAGTACTTC. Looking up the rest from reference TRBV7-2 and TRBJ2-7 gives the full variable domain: GAGVSQSPSNKVTEKGKDVELRCDPISGHTALYWYRQSLGQGLEFLIYFQGNSAPDKSGLPSDRFSAERTGGSVSTLTIQRTQQEDSAVYLCASSLAGIIYEQYFGPGTRLTVT.

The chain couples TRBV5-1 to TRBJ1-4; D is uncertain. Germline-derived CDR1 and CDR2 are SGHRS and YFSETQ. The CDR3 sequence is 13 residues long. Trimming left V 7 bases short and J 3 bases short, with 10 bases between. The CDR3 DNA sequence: TGCGCCAGCTCCCCAGAGGCTAATGAAAAACTGTTTTTT. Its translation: CASSPEANEKLFF.

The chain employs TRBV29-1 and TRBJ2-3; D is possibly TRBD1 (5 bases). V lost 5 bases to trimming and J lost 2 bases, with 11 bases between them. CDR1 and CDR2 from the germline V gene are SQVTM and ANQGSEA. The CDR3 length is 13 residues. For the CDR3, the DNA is TGCAGCGTTACCGGACACCTCACAGATACGCAGTATTTT. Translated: CSVTGHLTDTQYF.

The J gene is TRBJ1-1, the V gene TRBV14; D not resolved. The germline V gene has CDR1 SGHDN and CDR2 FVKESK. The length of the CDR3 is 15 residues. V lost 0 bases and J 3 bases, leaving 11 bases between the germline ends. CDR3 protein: CASSQEQRRDTEAFF. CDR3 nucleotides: TGTGCCAGCAGCCAAGAGCAACGGAGGGACACTGAAGCTTTCTTT.

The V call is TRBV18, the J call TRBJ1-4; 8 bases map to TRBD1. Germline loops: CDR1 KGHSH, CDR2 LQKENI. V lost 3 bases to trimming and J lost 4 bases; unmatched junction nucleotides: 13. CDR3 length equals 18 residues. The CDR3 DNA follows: TGTGCCAGCTCACCCAACCGACAGGGGCTACGAGGTAATGAAAAACTGTTTTTT. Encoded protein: CASSPNRQGLRGNEKLFF.

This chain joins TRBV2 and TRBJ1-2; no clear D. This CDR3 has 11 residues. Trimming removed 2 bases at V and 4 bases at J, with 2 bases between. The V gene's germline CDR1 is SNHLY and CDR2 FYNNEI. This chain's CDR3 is CASSELYGYTF. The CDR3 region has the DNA TGTGCCAGCAGTGAACTCTATGGCTACACCTTC.

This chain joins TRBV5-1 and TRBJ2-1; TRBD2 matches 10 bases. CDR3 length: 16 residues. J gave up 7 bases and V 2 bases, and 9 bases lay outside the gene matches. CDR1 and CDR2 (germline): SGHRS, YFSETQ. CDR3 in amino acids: CASSLGPAGGPNEQFF. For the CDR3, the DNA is TGCGCCAGCAGCTTAGGTCCAGCGGGGGGGCCGAATGAGCAGTTCTTC.

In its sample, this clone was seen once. This CDR3 is CASSQDPLQGTQYF. Here the CDR3 DNA reads TGTGCCAGCAGCCAAGATCCTTTGCAGGGGACCCAGTACTTC. This chain joins TRBV3-1 (or the pseudogene TRBV3-2) and TRBJ2-5, with D perhaps TRBD1 (5 bases). CDR1 LGHDT and CDR2 YNNKEL come from the germline V gene (reference sequence). V lost 0 bases to trimming and J lost 7 bases, with 12 bases between them. The CDR3 spans 14 residues.

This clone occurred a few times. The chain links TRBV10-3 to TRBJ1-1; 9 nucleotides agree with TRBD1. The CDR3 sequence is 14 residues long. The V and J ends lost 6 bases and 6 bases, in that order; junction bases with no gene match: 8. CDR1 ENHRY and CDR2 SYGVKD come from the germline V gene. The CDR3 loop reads CAIRTTGGASEAFF. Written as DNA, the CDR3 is TGTGCCATCAGGACCACAGGGGGCGCGTCTGAAGCTTTCTTT.